This T cell receptor beta chain comes out of a study of blood T cell repertoires in COVID-19. Across the study: Researchers got acute and convalescent COVID-19 samples from the United States, Italy and Spain. T cells, B-cell-depleted T cells, or PBMCs provided the cDNA or gDNA that served as material.

Cohorts were assigned according to the clinical history that participants reported. As processed by the authors: From reference gene primer amplification, estimates of nucleated cell counts were derived. Here immunoSEQ multiplex PCR was the method, and the copy in TCRdb shows in-frame clones only, minus some. V and J calls and clone size come straight from that table; D and trimming were deduced from the DNA. The sample holds about 310,000 clones, roughly 85% seen once. The J segment lost 10 bases and the V segment lost 7 bases, leaving 14 bases of the junction unmatched. The CDR3 runs 13 residues. Germline lookup yields CDR1 GTSNPN and CDR2 SVGIG (reference sequence).

The clonotype was recovered from a young man who had recovered from COVID-19. Source material: PBMCs or T cells enriched from blood (not recorded which). This chain connects TRBV30 to TRBJ1-2; 8 bases fit TRBD1. The CDR3 DNA reads TGTGCCTTTATGTCCCACGGACAGGGTTTCTACACCTTC. It codes for CAFMSHGQGFYTF. The whole variable domain, filled in from reference TRBV30 and TRBJ1-2, reads SQTIHQWPATLVQPVGSPLSLECTVEGTSNPNLYWYRQAAGRGLQLLFYSVGIGQISSEVPQNLSASRPQDRQFILSSKKLLLSDSGFYLCAFMSHGQGFYTFGSGTRLTVV.